These 9 T cell receptor beta chains came from one sample sequenced in a study of blood T cell repertoires in COVID-19 (dated by TCRdb to the early 2020s). The library relied on the immunoSEQ multiplex PCR assay. Sourced from immuneACCESS, this table was stored by TCRdb with only in-frame sequences that have V and J called. A share of the clones is absent; for the studies checked, an unresolved V gene accounts for under half, and the remainder has no known explanation. This sample lists 200,000 to 300,000 clones; 75% to 90% were detected once. Jointly, the top ten make up roughly 2% of the sample. Sequenced input: peripheral blood. Receptor source: a man between 25 and 39 years old with active or convalescent COVID-19.

J is TRBJ1-2 and V is TRBV5-4, with a possible D match to TRBD1 (6 bases). V was pared by 1 base and J by 7 bases, with 14 bases between. CDR3 length: 14 amino acids. Looked up from germline, CDR1 is SGHNT and CDR2 is YYREEE (reference sequence). The CDR3 bases are TGTGCCAGCAGCTTGCTAACAGGGAATGGTGGCTACACCTTC. Translated, it gives CASSLLTGNGGYTF. The full variable domain, rest sourced from reference TRBV5-4 and TRBJ1-2, is ETGVTQSPTHLIKTRGQQVTLRCSSQSGHNTVSWYQQALGQGPQFIFQYYREEENGRGNFPPRFSGLQFPNYSSELNVNALELDDSALYLCASSLLTGNGGYTFGSGTRLTVV.

This clone was counted a single time. The J gene is TRBJ1-2, the V gene TRBV10-3, with TRBD1 identical over 7 bases. The CDR3 loop spans 13 amino acids. The ends lost 7 bases at V and 3 bases at J; junction bases unmatched: 5. Germline-derived CDR1 and CDR2 are ENHRY and SYGVKD. DNA of the CDR3: TGTGCCATCAAGTTAGGACAGGACTATGGCTACACCTTC. Residues: CAIKLGQDYGYTF.

This chain joins TRBV4-1 and TRBJ2-1; possible D gene TRBD2, 6 bases. The CDR3 totals 15 residues. The germline V gene has CDR1 MGHRA and CDR2 YSYEKL. V was shortened by 3 bases and J by 7 bases, with 16 bases between the two germline ends. The CDR3 DNA is TGCGCCAGCAGCCATCCCGCGGGACTTCGAAATGAGCAGTTCTTC. It encodes CASSHPAGLRNEQFF.

This clone was found once. The chain couples TRBV19 to TRBJ2-2; D not resolved. Germline values: CDR1 LNHDA, CDR2 SQIVND (reference sequence). The CDR3 has 10 amino acids. Trimming shortened V by 8 bases and J by 6 bases, and 4 bases separated the two germline ends. CDR3 coding DNA: TGTGCCAGTCGCGCCGGGGAGCTGTTTTTT. Translation: CASRAGELFF.

The chain carries TRBV6-2 or TRBV6-3 and TRBJ2-5, with D possibly matching TRBD1 (6 bases). The CDR3 is 13 amino acids. The germline V gene encodes CDR1 MNHEY and CDR2 SVGEGT. V was trimmed by 1 base and J by 4 bases, leaving 7 bases between them. DNA of the CDR3: TGTGCCAGCAGTTACTGGGACACAGAGACCCAGTACTTC. This translates into CASSYWDTETQYF.

This clone was seen once. The chain joins TRBV30 to TRBJ2-1; D is undetermined. Per the germline V gene, CDR1 is GTSNPN and CDR2 is SVGIG (reference sequence). Trimming took off 1 base at V and 3 bases at J, with 13 bases between the two ends. The CDR3 sequence is 15 residues long. The CDR3 reads CAWSAPSRDYNEQFF. In nucleotides, the CDR3 is TGTGCCTGGAGTGCCCCAAGCCGCGACTACAATGAGCAGTTCTTC.

The genes are TRBV7-8 and TRBJ1-1, with 7 bases aligning to TRBD1. The CDR3 covers 16 residues. V lost 2 bases and J lost 4; bases outside the gene matches: 10. Germline values: CDR1 SGHVS, CDR2 FQNEAQ. CDR3 bases: TGTGCCAGCAGCTTACGAAGGGGGCGGGAAGTCACTGAAGCTTTCTTT. Translating gives CASSLRRGREVTEAFF.

This chain links TRBV2 with TRBJ2-1; 7 bases are a match to TRBD1. The V gene end was trimmed by 6 bases and the J gene end by 4 bases; junction bases not matched to a gene: 15. CDR3 length equals 17 residues. Germline lookup yields CDR1 SNHLY and CDR2 FYNNEI. CDR3 sequence: CASSSLSGQIRYNEQFF. CDR3 coding DNA: TGTGCCAGCAGCTCCCTCTCGGGACAGATAAGATACAATGAGCAGTTCTTC.

The chain carries TRBV6-5 and TRBJ2-1, with D possibly matching TRBD2 (6 bases). This CDR3 has 14 amino acids. Germline V gene sequence: CDR1 MNHEY, CDR2 SVGAGI. The V end was cut by 9 bases, the J end by 0 bases, with 12 bases between. The CDR3 is CASTRGSSYNEQFF. DNA for the CDR3: TGTGCCAGTACCCGGGGGAGCTCCTACAATGAGCAGTTCTTC.